Detailed here is one TCR beta chain. V was clipped by 4 bases and J by 7 bases; unmatched bases: 10. CDR1 and CDR2 (germline): MGHRA, YSYEKL. This CDR3 region has 15 residues. This sample was taken from a study of blood T cell repertoires in COVID-19. The wider study: Specimens from acute and convalescent COVID-19 originated in the United States, Italy and Spain.

The protocol was immunoSEQ multiplex PCR, while the TCRdb copy is restricted to in-frame clones and leaves out a portion. The sample yields 300,000 to 400,000 clones, around 90% seen once. V is TRBV4-1 and J is TRBJ1-3; 7 positions agree with TRBD1. The sample comprised PBMCs or T cells enriched from blood (not recorded which). The sequence came from a man aged 60 to 75 who had recovered from COVID-19. The CDR3 bases are TGCGCCAGCAGCCCTAGACAGGGCCTTGGGAACACCATATATTTT. This gives the protein CASSPRQGLGNTIYF.